The entry below describes one T cell receptor (beta chain). Profiling relied on immunoSEQ multiplex PCR, and the TCRdb table lists in-frame clones only, not all of them. The data contain fewer than 700,000 clones, 85% to 90% of them singletons. This sample is part of a study of shared T cell receptors in the human thymus. CDR1 MDHEN and CDR2 SYDVKM come from the germline V gene. This CDR3 region has 14 residues. V was trimmed by 5 bases and J by 7 bases, leaving 18 bases between them. The same sample was also studied in work on human thymus T cells.

The chain combines TRBV28 with TRBJ2-7; D may be TRBD2 (5 bases). The receptor was isolated from a boy in the first two years of life with a congenital heart defect. Sequenced material: thymocytes. The CDR3 bases are TGTGCCAGCAGTCCGCCAAGGGCCTCGGGGGAGCAGTACTTC. Amino acid sequence: CASSPPRASGEQYF.